These T cell receptor beta chains were read from a single sample in a study of cytomegalovirus exposure and HLA in healthy donors. Libraries were prepared by immunoSEQ multiplex PCR; TCRdb keeps only in-frame clonotypes and omits some of them. The sample holds about 140,000 clones, about 79% seen once. What was sequenced was PBMCs. Receptor source: a male donor in good health and CMV-seronegative. Each CDR3 is given with its conserved first and last residue. Fields, in order: CDR3 protein, CDR3 DNA, clone size, J gene, D gene, V gene. D genes are given only for firm matches. The size field is filled for only some rows; it gives once, few, many or a size class.

cdr3_aa: CASSQLRLSTAYSGNTIYF
cdr3_nt: TGTGCCAGCAGCCAATTAAGGCTCTCTACAGCCTATTCTGGAAACACCATATATTTT
clone_size: -
j_call: TRBJ1-3
d_call: -
v_call: TRBV11-2

cdr3_aa: CATRQGVYEQYF
cdr3_nt: TGTGCCACCAGACAGGGGGTCTACGAGCAGTACTTC
clone_size: -
j_call: TRBJ2-7
d_call: TRBD1
v_call: TRBV6-5

cdr3_aa: CATSRDLWGAFF
cdr3_nt: TGTGCCACCAGCAGAGATCTCTGGGGCGCTTTCTTT
clone_size: -
j_call: TRBJ1-1
d_call: -
v_call: TRBV15

cdr3_aa: CASSLDRLREQYF
cdr3_nt: TGTGCCAGCAGCTTAGATCGGTTACGCGAGCAGTACTTC
clone_size: -
j_call: TRBJ2-7
d_call: -
v_call: TRBV11-2

cdr3_aa: CASHEGLGGRNIQYF
cdr3_nt: TGTGCCAGCCACGAGGGTCTGGGGGGGCGAAACATTCAGTACTTC
clone_size: -
j_call: TRBJ2-4
d_call: -
v_call: TRBV27

cdr3_aa: CASLSLAGGPTDTQYF
cdr3_nt: TGTGCCAGCTTATCCCTAGCGGGGGGGCCCACAGATACGCAGTATTTT
clone_size: -
j_call: TRBJ2-3
d_call: TRBD2
v_call: TRBV27

cdr3_aa: CASSPGLAVPYEQYF
cdr3_nt: TGCGCCAGCAGCCCAGGACTAGCGGTGCCCTACGAGCAGTACTTC
clone_size: -
j_call: TRBJ2-7
d_call: TRBD2
v_call: TRBV5-1

cdr3_aa: CASSPPGERYHEAFF
cdr3_nt: TGTGCCAGCTCACCCCCGGGGGAACGGTACCATGAAGCTTTCTTT
clone_size: -
j_call: TRBJ1-1
d_call: -
v_call: TRBV18

cdr3_aa: CASSGQGEGNTIYF
cdr3_nt: TGTGCCAGCAGTGGACAGGGCGAGGGAAACACCATATATTTT
clone_size: -
j_call: TRBJ1-3
d_call: TRBD1
v_call: TRBV28

cdr3_aa: CAWSAPAAREHTDTQYF
cdr3_nt: TGTGCCTGGAGTGCCCCGGCGGCGCGGGAGCACACAGATACGCAGTATTTT
clone_size: -
j_call: TRBJ2-3
d_call: TRBD2
v_call: TRBV30

cdr3_aa: CASSLLPGLQSEQFF
cdr3_nt: TGCGCCAGCAGCTTATTACCGGGACTTCAATCTGAGCAGTTCTTC
clone_size: -
j_call: TRBJ2-1
d_call: -
v_call: TRBV5-1

cdr3_aa: CASSLALGREGGDEQYF
cdr3_nt: TGCGCCAGCAGCTTGGCTCTTGGACGGGAGGGAGGGGACGAGCAGTACTTC
clone_size: -
j_call: TRBJ2-7
d_call: TRBD2
v_call: TRBV5-1

cdr3_aa: CASRPTSSDTQYF
cdr3_nt: TGTGCCAGCAGGCCCACTAGTTCGGATACGCAGTATTTT
clone_size: once
j_call: TRBJ2-3
d_call: -
v_call: TRBV2

cdr3_aa: CAWKPGGPNTGELFF
cdr3_nt: TGTGCCTGGAAACCGGGGGGACCGAACACCGGGGAGCTGTTTTTT
clone_size: -
j_call: TRBJ2-2
d_call: TRBD2
v_call: TRBV30

cdr3_aa: CASSWRVPRADTQYF
cdr3_nt: TGCGCCAGCAGCTGGAGGGTACCCAGGGCAGATACGCAGTATTTT
clone_size: -
j_call: TRBJ2-3
d_call: -
v_call: TRBV5-1

cdr3_aa: CASSHRGLDSTLPPSYNEQFF
cdr3_nt: TGCGCCAGCAGCCACCGCGGACTCGACTCCACTTTACCCCCCTCCTACAATGAGCAGTTCTTC
clone_size: -
j_call: TRBJ2-1
d_call: -
v_call: TRBV4-1

cdr3_aa: CASSLEVGGPADTQYF
cdr3_nt: TGTGCCAGCAGCTTGGAGGTGGGGGGGCCGGCAGATACGCAGTATTTT
clone_size: once
j_call: TRBJ2-3
d_call: -
v_call: TRBV5-6

cdr3_aa: CASSFTNSYEQYF
cdr3_nt: TGTGCCAGCAGTTTTACTAACTCCTACGAGCAGTACTTC
clone_size: -
j_call: TRBJ2-7
d_call: -
v_call: TRBV27

cdr3_aa: CAWSPGGTYNSPLHF
cdr3_nt: TGTGCCTGGAGCCCTGGAGGGACCTATAATTCACCCCTCCACTTT
clone_size: -
j_call: TRBJ1-6
d_call: -
v_call: TRBV30

cdr3_aa: CASSMWTGGDQPQHF
cdr3_nt: TGTGCCAGTAGTATGTGGACAGGGGGGGATCAGCCCCAGCATTTT
clone_size: -
j_call: TRBJ1-5
d_call: TRBD1
v_call: TRBV19

cdr3_aa: CASSELAGGTYNEQFF
cdr3_nt: TGTGCCAGCAGTGAACTAGCGGGGGGAACCTACAATGAGCAGTTCTTC
clone_size: -
j_call: TRBJ2-1
d_call: TRBD2
v_call: TRBV2

cdr3_aa: CASSPQGANTEAFF
cdr3_nt: TGTGCCAGCAGCCCACAGGGGGCGAACACTGAAGCTTTCTTT
clone_size: -
j_call: TRBJ1-1
d_call: TRBD1
v_call: TRBV6-6

cdr3_aa: CASSYQYEQYF
cdr3_nt: TGTGCCAGCAGTTACCAATACGAGCAGTACTTC
clone_size: once
j_call: TRBJ2-7
d_call: -
v_call: TRBV6-6

cdr3_aa: CPSSYSSGGVETQYF
cdr3_nt: TGTCCCAGCAGTTACTCCTCGGGGGGCGTAGAGACCCAGTACTTC
clone_size: once
j_call: TRBJ2-5
d_call: -
v_call: TRBV6-5

cdr3_aa: CASSLAGVNSNQPQHF
cdr3_nt: TGTGCCAGCAGCTTGGCAGGGGTGAATAGCAATCAGCCCCAGCATTTT
clone_size: -
j_call: TRBJ1-5
d_call: -
v_call: TRBV5-6

cdr3_aa: CASRGPKKDRTVYEQYF
cdr3_nt: TGTGCCAGCAGAGGCCCTAAAAAAGACAGGACGGTTTACGAGCAGTACTTC
clone_size: once
j_call: TRBJ2-7
d_call: -
v_call: TRBV11-2

cdr3_aa: CASSLDRDYGYTF
cdr3_nt: TGCGCCAGCAGCCTTGACAGGGACTATGGCTACACCTTC
clone_size: -
j_call: TRBJ1-2
d_call: TRBD1
v_call: TRBV5-1

cdr3_aa: CAWRYRDRNTGELFF
cdr3_nt: TGTGCCTGGCGCTACCGGGACAGAAACACCGGGGAGCTGTTTTTT
clone_size: -
j_call: TRBJ2-2
d_call: TRBD1
v_call: TRBV30

cdr3_aa: CASSLGLAGLYEQYF
cdr3_nt: TGTGCCAGCAGCTTGGGACTAGCGGGCCTCTACGAGCAGTACTTC
clone_size: -
j_call: TRBJ2-7
d_call: TRBD2
v_call: TRBV13

cdr3_aa: CASSLASGSFGEQFF
cdr3_nt: TGTGCCAGCAGCTTAGCTAGCGGGAGTTTCGGTGAGCAGTTCTTC
clone_size: few
j_call: TRBJ2-1
d_call: TRBD2
v_call: TRBV11-3

cdr3_aa: CASSKEQLNTEAFF
cdr3_nt: TGTGCCAGCAGTAAAGAACAATTGAACACTGAAGCTTTCTTT
clone_size: -
j_call: TRBJ1-1
d_call: -
v_call: TRBV6-6

cdr3_aa: CSSSLGIQGGSFEKLFF
cdr3_nt: TGTTCCAGCAGCTTAGGTATACAGGGTGGCTCGTTTGAAAAACTGTTTTTT
clone_size: few
j_call: TRBJ1-4
d_call: -
v_call: TRBV7-9

cdr3_aa: CASSSPHRGPSYEQYF
cdr3_nt: TGTGCCAGCAGTTCGCCCCACAGGGGACCATCCTACGAGCAGTACTTC
clone_size: -
j_call: TRBJ2-7
d_call: TRBD1
v_call: TRBV28

cdr3_aa: CASRPTGVVDTQYF
cdr3_nt: TGTGCCAGCAGACCCACAGGGGTGGTAGATACGCAGTATTTT
clone_size: few
j_call: TRBJ2-3
d_call: TRBD1
v_call: TRBV6-6

cdr3_aa: CASSLQGTYGYTF
cdr3_nt: TGTGCCAGCAGTCTCCAGGGAACCTATGGCTACACCTTC
clone_size: -
j_call: TRBJ1-2
d_call: -
v_call: TRBV6-6

cdr3_aa: CASSWRAGDEQYF
cdr3_nt: TGCGCCAGCAGTTGGAGGGCCGGGGACGAGCAGTACTTC
clone_size: -
j_call: TRBJ2-7
d_call: -
v_call: TRBV10-1

cdr3_aa: CASSLLAGVGDTQYF
cdr3_nt: TGTGCCAGCAGCCTGCTAGCGGGAGTTGGAGATACGCAGTATTTT
clone_size: -
j_call: TRBJ2-3
d_call: TRBD2
v_call: TRBV27

cdr3_aa: CASSALAGGSYEQYF
cdr3_nt: TGTGCCAGCAGTGCTCTAGCGGGAGGTTCCTACGAGCAGTACTTC
clone_size: -
j_call: TRBJ2-7
d_call: TRBD2
v_call: TRBV6-4

cdr3_aa: CAWTTGQRPYF
cdr3_nt: TGTGCCTGGACGACGGGACAGAGGCCCTACTTC
clone_size: -
j_call: TRBJ2-5
d_call: TRBD1
v_call: TRBV30

cdr3_aa: CASSLSVRVGTDTQYF
cdr3_nt: TGTGCCAGCAGCTTATCAGTCAGGGTTGGCACAGATACGCAGTATTTT
clone_size: -
j_call: TRBJ2-3
d_call: -
v_call: TRBV7-6

cdr3_aa: CSVEKPRKAYNEQFF
cdr3_nt: TGCAGCGTTGAAAAACCGAGGAAGGCCTACAATGAGCAGTTCTTC
clone_size: few
j_call: TRBJ2-1
d_call: -
v_call: TRBV29-1

cdr3_aa: CASSRGRDGTSGLYEQFF
cdr3_nt: TGTGCCAGCAGCCGGGGGCGGGACGGGACTAGCGGGTTGTATGAGCAGTTCTTC
clone_size: once
j_call: TRBJ2-1
d_call: TRBD2
v_call: TRBV7-6

cdr3_aa: CASSLDRGSTEAFF
cdr3_nt: TGTGCCAGCTCCCTCGACAGGGGCAGCACTGAAGCTTTCTTT
clone_size: -
j_call: TRBJ1-1
d_call: TRBD1
v_call: TRBV18

cdr3_aa: CASSLALVGGALIEAFF
cdr3_nt: TGTGCCAGCAGCTTAGCGTTAGTAGGAGGGGCGCTTATTGAAGCTTTCTTT
clone_size: -
j_call: TRBJ1-1
d_call: -
v_call: TRBV7-9

cdr3_aa: CASSLDRDYGYTF
cdr3_nt: TGCGCCAGCAGCTTAGACAGGGACTATGGCTACACCTTC
clone_size: -
j_call: TRBJ1-2
d_call: TRBD1
v_call: TRBV5-1

cdr3_aa: CASSVEGASYGYTF
cdr3_nt: TGTGCCAGCAGTGTAGAGGGGGCGAGTTATGGCTACACCTTC
clone_size: -
j_call: TRBJ1-2
d_call: TRBD1
v_call: TRBV6-4

cdr3_aa: CASSARSYGDYGYTF
cdr3_nt: TGTGCCAGCAGTGCGAGGTCCTACGGGGACTATGGCTACACCTTC
clone_size: -
j_call: TRBJ1-2
d_call: -
v_call: TRBV6-1

cdr3_aa: CASSLGQGAGYTF
cdr3_nt: TGTGCCAGCAGCTTGGGACAGGGGGCGGGCTACACCTTC
clone_size: -
j_call: TRBJ1-2
d_call: TRBD1
v_call: TRBV7-2

cdr3_aa: CSVEVGQGTYEQYF
cdr3_nt: TGCAGCGTTGAAGTGGGACAGGGAACATACGAGCAGTACTTC
clone_size: -
j_call: TRBJ2-7
d_call: TRBD1
v_call: TRBV29-1

cdr3_aa: CASSPQSNEQFF
cdr3_nt: TGTGCCAGCAGTCCCCAGTCGAATGAGCAGTTCTTC
clone_size: -
j_call: TRBJ2-1
d_call: -
v_call: TRBV7-9

cdr3_aa: CASSQATGFNEKLFF
cdr3_nt: TGCGCCAGCAGCCAAGCTACCGGGTTTAATGAAAAACTGTTTTTT
clone_size: -
j_call: TRBJ1-4
d_call: -
v_call: TRBV4-3

cdr3_aa: CASQEGDRKAFF
cdr3_nt: TGTGCCAGCCAAGAGGGGGACAGGAAAGCTTTCTTT
clone_size: few
j_call: TRBJ1-1
d_call: TRBD1
v_call: TRBV2

cdr3_aa: CASSLTGGAAYYEQYF
cdr3_nt: TGTGCCAGCAGCTTAACGGGGGGAGCAGCATACTACGAGCAGTACTTC
clone_size: -
j_call: TRBJ2-7
d_call: -
v_call: TRBV7-3

cdr3_aa: CASSQYHRVTDTQYF
cdr3_nt: TGCGCCAGCAGCCAATACCACAGGGTCACAGATACGCAGTATTTT
clone_size: -
j_call: TRBJ2-3
d_call: -
v_call: TRBV4-1

cdr3_aa: CASSSRTENYEQYF
cdr3_nt: TGTGCCAGCAGCTCCAGGACAGAGAACTACGAGCAGTACTTC
clone_size: -
j_call: TRBJ2-7
d_call: -
v_call: TRBV7-2

cdr3_aa: CASSLIPRGRVLHEQFF
cdr3_nt: TGTGCCAGCAGCTTAATCCCCCGGGGTAGGGTGTTGCATGAGCAGTTCTTC
clone_size: -
j_call: TRBJ2-1
d_call: -
v_call: TRBV11-2

cdr3_aa: CASSALGGRTDTQYF
cdr3_nt: TGTGCCAGCAGTGCCCTGGGAGGCAGGACAGATACGCAGTATTTT
clone_size: -
j_call: TRBJ2-3
d_call: -
v_call: TRBV6-1

cdr3_aa: CASSKGVPYSEAFF
cdr3_nt: TGTGCCAGCAGCAAGGGAGTTCCCTACTCTGAAGCTTTCTTT
clone_size: -
j_call: TRBJ1-1
d_call: -
v_call: TRBV21-1

cdr3_aa: CASSPNVAYEQYF
cdr3_nt: TGTGCCAGCAGCCCCAATGTAGCCTACGAGCAGTACTTC
clone_size: -
j_call: TRBJ2-7
d_call: -
v_call: TRBV7-3